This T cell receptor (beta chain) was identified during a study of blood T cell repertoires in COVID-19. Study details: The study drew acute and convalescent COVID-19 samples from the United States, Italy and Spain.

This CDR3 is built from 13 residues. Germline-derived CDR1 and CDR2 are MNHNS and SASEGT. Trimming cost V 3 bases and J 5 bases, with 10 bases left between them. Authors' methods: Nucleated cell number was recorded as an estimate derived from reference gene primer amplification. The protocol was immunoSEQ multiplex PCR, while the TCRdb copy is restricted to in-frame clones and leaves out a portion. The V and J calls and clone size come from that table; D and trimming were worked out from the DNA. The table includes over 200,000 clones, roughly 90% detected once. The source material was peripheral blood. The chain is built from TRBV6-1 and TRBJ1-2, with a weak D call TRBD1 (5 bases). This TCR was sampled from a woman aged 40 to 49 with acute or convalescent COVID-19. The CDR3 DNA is TGTGCCAGCAGTGACAGGGTGGGGTATGGCTACACCTTC. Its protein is CASSDRVGYGYTF.